This T cell receptor (beta chain) was recovered during a study of blood T cell repertoires in COVID-19. Study in general: Samples taken during acute and convalescent COVID-19 were collected in the United States, Italy and Spain. In each case, the material was cDNA or gDNA derived from T cells, B-cell-depleted T cells, or PBMCs.

This clone occurred once. Germline loops: CDR1 LGHDT, CDR2 YNNKEL (reference sequence). The CDR3 sequence is 14 residues long. V shed 1 base and J shed 7 bases, with 13 bases lying between them. Original handling: Cell counts per sample came from amplifying reference gene primers. The method was immunoSEQ multiplex PCR; TCRdb's version includes in-frame clones alone and lacks a portion of them. That table is the source of V, J and clone size, and D and trimming were worked out from the DNA. The table lists around 290,000 clones, 80% to 90% of them singletons. The chain uses TRBV3-1 (or the pseudogene TRBV3-2) and TRBJ1-1; D is unresolved. Sequencing was carried out using peripheral blood. The receptor comes from a man aged 40-55 years with acute or convalescent COVID-19. CDR3 in DNA: TGTGCCAGCAGCCAAGGCGGGTCCCTCAGTGAAGCTTTCTTT. Protein sequence: CASSQGGSLSEAFF.